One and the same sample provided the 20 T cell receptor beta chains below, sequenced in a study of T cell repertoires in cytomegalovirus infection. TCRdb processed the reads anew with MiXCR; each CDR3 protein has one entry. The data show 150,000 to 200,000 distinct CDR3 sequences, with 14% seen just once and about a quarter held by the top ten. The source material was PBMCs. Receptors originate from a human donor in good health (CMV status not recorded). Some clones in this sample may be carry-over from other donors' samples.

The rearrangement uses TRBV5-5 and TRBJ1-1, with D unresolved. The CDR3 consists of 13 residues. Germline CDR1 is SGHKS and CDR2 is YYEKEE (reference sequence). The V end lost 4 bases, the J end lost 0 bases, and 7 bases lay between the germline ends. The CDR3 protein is CASSAWLNTEAFF. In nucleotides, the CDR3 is TGTGCCAGCAGCGCGTGGCTGAACACTGAAGCTTTCTTT.

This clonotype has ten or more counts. The DNA for the CDR3 is TGTGCCAGCAGTTTCACCGGGACTAGCGTTACCGGGGAGCTGTTTTTT. Amino acid sequence: CASSFTGTSVTGELFF. J is TRBJ2-2 and V is TRBV6-2 or TRBV6-3; TRBD2 aligns across 10 bases. The CDR3 loop spans 16 amino acids. After removal of 4 bases from V and 5 bases from J, the junction contained 7 bases not matched to a gene. Germline V CDR1 and CDR2: MNHEY, SVGEGT.

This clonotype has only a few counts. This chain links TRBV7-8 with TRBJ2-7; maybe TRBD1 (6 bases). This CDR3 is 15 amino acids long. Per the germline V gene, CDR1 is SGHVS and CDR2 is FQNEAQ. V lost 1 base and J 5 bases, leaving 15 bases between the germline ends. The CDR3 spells CASSLGRGQTNEQYF. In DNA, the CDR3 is TGTGCCAGCAGCTTAGGACGAGGACAGACGAACGAGCAGTACTTC.

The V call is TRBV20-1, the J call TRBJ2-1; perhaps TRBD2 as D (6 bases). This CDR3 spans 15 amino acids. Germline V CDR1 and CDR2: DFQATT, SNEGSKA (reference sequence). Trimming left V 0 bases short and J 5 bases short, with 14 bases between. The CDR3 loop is CSARDFGGFNNEQFF. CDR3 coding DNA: TGCAGTGCTAGAGATTTCGGGGGTTTCAACAATGAGCAGTTCTTC.

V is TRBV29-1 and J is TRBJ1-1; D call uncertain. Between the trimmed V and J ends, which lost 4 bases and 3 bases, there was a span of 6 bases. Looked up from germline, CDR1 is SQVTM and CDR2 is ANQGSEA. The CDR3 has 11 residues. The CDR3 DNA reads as TGCAGCGTTGCCCCGGACACTGAAGCTTTCTTT. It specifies CSVAPDTEAFF.

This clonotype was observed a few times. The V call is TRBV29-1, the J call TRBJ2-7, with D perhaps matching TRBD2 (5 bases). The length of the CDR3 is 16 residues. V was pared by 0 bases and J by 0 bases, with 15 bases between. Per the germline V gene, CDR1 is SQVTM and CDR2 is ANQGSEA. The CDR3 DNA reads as TGCAGCGTTGAAGATCGGACTCCTAAGGGCTCCTACGAGCAGTACTTC. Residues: CSVEDRTPKGSYEQYF.

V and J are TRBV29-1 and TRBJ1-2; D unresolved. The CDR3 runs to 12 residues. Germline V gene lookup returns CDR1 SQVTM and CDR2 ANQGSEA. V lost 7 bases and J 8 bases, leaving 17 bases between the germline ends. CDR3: CSAYSALDGYTF. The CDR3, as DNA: TGCAGCGCTTATTCGGCACTTGACGGCTACACCTTC.

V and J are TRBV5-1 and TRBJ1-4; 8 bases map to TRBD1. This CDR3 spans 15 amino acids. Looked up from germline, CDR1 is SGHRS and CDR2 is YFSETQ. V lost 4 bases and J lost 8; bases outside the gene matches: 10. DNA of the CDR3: TGCGCCAGCAGCAGGACAGGGAACATTGAAGAAAAACTGTTTTTT. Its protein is CASSRTGNIEEKLFF.

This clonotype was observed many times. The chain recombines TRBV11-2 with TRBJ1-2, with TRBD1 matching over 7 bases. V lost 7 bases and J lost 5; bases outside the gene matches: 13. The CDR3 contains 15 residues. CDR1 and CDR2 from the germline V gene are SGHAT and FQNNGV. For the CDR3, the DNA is TGTGCCAGCACCCCCGGTCCCCCCAGGGGGTATGGCTACACCTTC. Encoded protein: CASTPGPPRGYGYTF. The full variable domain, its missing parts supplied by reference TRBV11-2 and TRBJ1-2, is EAGVAQSPRYKIIEKRQSVAFWCNPISGHATLYWYQQILGQGPKLLIQFQNNGVVDDSQLPKDRFSAERLKGVDSTLKIQPAKLEDSAVYLCASTPGPPRGYGYTFGSGTRLTVV.

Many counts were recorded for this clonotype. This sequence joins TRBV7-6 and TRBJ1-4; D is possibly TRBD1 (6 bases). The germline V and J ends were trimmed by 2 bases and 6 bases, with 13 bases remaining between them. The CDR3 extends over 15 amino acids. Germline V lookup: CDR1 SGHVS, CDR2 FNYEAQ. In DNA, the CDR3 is TGTGCCAGCAGCTTATATCTGGGGGCAGATGAAAAACTGTTTTTT. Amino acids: CASSLYLGADEKLFF.

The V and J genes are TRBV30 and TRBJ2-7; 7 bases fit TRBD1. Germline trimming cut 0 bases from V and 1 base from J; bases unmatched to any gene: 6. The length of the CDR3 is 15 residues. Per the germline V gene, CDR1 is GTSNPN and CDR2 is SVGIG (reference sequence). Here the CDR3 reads CAWSVGDSVSYEQYF. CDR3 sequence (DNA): TGTGCCTGGAGTGTTGGGGACAGCGTGTCCTACGAGCAGTACTTC.

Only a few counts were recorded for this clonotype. CDR3 nucleotides: TGCAGCGTTGGAATGACAGGGGCTGGCTACACCTTC. Translation gives CSVGMTGAGYTF. The chain carries TRBV29-1 and TRBJ1-2; 8 positions agree with TRBD1. V lost 4 bases to trimming and J lost 7 bases; unmatched junction nucleotides: 5. The CDR3 is 12 residues long. From germline, CDR1 is SQVTM and CDR2 ANQGSEA.

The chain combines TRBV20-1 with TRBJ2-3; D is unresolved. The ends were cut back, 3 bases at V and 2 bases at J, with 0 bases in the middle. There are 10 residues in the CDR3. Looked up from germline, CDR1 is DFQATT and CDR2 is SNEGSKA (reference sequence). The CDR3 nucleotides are TGCAGTGCTAGCACAGATACGCAGTATTTT. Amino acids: CSASTDTQYF.

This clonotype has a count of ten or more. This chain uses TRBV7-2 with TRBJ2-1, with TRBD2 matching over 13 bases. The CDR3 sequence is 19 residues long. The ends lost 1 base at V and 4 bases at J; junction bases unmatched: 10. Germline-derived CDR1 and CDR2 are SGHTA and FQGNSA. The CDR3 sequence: CASSLEGLRTSGGYNEQFF. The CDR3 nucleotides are TGTGCCAGCAGCTTAGAGGGGCTGAGGACTAGCGGGGGTTACAATGAGCAGTTCTTC.

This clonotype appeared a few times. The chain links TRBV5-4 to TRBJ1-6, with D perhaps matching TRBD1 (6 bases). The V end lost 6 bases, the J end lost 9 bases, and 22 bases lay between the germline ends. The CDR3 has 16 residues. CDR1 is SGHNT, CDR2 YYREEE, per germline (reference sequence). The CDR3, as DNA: TGTGCCAGCACCTATGGGAGAGGTACAGGGAGTTCACCCCTCCACTTT. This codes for CASTYGRGTGSSPLHF.

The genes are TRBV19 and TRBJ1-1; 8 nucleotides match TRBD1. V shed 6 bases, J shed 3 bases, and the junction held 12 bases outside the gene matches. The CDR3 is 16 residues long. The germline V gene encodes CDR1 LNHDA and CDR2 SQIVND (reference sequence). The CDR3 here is CASSQGARGLDTEAFF. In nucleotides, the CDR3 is TGTGCCAGTAGCCAGGGGGCTAGAGGATTGGACACTGAAGCTTTCTTT.

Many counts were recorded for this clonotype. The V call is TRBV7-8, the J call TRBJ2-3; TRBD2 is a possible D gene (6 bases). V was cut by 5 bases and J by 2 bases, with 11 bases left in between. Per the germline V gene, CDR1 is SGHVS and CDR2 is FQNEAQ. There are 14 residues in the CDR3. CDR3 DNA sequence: TGTGCCAGCAGCCCGAGCGGGTCCACAGATACGCAGTATTTT. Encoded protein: CASSPSGSTDTQYF.

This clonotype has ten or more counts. For the CDR3, the DNA is TGTGCCAGCGGTATCCTAGGAGCGGGAGGTAACAACAATGAGCAGTTCTTC. This translates into CASGILGAGGNNNEQFF. The chain uses TRBV6-1 and TRBJ2-1, with 9 bases fitting TRBD2. CDR3 length: 17 amino acids. Germline V gene sequence: CDR1 MNHNS, CDR2 SASEGT. V shed 8 bases, J shed 5 bases, and the junction held 16 bases outside the gene matches.

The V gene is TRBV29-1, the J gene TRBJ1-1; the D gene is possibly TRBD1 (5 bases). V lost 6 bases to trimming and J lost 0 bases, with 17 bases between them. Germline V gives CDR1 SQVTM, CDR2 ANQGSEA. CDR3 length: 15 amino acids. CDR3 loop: CSVGHDRNMNTEAFF. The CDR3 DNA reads TGCAGCGTGGGGCATGACAGAAACATGAACACTGAAGCTTTCTTT.

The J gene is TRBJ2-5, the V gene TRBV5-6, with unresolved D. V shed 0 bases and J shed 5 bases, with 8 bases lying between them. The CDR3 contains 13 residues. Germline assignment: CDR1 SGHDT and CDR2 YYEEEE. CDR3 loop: CASSLDTWETQYF. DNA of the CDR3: TGTGCCAGCAGCTTGGACACCTGGGAGACCCAGTACTTC.